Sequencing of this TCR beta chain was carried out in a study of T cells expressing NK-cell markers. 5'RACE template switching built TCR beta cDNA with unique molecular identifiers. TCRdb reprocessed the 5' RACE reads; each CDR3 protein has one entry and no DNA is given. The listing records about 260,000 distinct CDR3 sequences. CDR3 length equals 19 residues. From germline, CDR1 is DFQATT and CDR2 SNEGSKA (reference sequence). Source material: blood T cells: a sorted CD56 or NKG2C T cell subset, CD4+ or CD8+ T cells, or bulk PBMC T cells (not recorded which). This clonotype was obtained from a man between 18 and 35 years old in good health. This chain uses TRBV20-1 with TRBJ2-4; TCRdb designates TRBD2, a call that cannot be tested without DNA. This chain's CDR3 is CSARGSILPLAGATNIQYF.